Below, 8 T cell receptor beta chains from the same sample are listed, as sequenced in a study of control samples from healthy donors and cancer patients. Here immunoSEQ multiplex PCR was the method, and the copy in TCRdb shows in-frame clones only, minus some. The table records over 85,000 clones, roughly 90% of them present only once. Sequencing was carried out using PBMCs. These receptors all come from an older woman with lung cancer.

The V gene is TRBV14, the J gene TRBJ2-2; D is unresolved. Trimming removed 5 bases at V and 1 base at J, with 26 bases between. This CDR3 comprises 20 residues. Germline lookup yields CDR1 SGHDN and CDR2 FVKESK. CDR3 residues: CASSYVLGIDLFGNTGELFF. Written as DNA, the CDR3 is TGTGCCAGCAGCTATGTTTTGGGGATCGACCTATTTGGGAACACCGGGGAGCTGTTTTTT.

In its sample, this clone was seen once. V and J are TRBV7-9 and TRBJ2-1, with 8 bases fitting TRBD2. The CDR3 is 17 amino acids. In germline, CDR1 is SEHNR, CDR2 FQNEAQ (reference sequence). V lost 5 bases, J lost 0 bases, and 9 bases stayed unmatched. The CDR3 is CASSQRGGLSSYNEQFF. The CDR3 DNA reads TGTGCCAGCAGCCAACGGGGGGGCTTGAGCTCCTACAATGAGCAGTTCTTC.

V gene TRBV30 combines with J gene TRBJ1-1; D unclear. CDR1 GTSNPN and CDR2 SVGIG come from the germline V gene (reference sequence). This CDR3 region has 14 residues. Between the trimmed V and J ends, which lost 0 bases and 0 bases, there was a span of 8 bases. CDR3 sequence reads: CAWSVGRMNTEAFF. Here the CDR3 DNA reads TGTGCCTGGAGTGTAGGGAGGATGAACACTGAAGCTTTCTTT.

This clone was seen a handful of times. J is TRBJ1-1 and V is TRBV19; TRBD1 agrees at 7 bases. Trimming removed 6 bases from V and 1 base from J; junction bases left unmatched: 8. From germline, CDR1 is LNHDA and CDR2 SQIVND (reference sequence). The CDR3 runs to 15 residues. CDR3 nucleotides: TGTGCCAGTAGGTTGCGGGACAGTCCGAACACTGAAGCTTTCTTT. This gives the protein CASRLRDSPNTEAFF.

A remark on this clone: The junction differs from germline at one of its ends, possibly a read error. The chain has TRBV12-5 and TRBJ1-2, with D tentatively TRBD1 (5 bases). The length of the CDR3 is 13 residues. Germline CDR1 and CDR2: LGHNT and FRNRAP. The CDR3 region is CASDLGQHYGYTF. CDR3 in DNA: TGTGCTAGTGATTTGGGGCAGCACTATGGCTACACCTTC.

With respect to this clone: This specimen includes other DNA sequences encoding the same CDR3. The chain has TRBV21-1 and TRBJ1-6. TRBV21-1 is reported as a pseudogene. The CDR3 loop spans 17 amino acids. The CDR3 DNA sequence: TGTGCCAGCAGCACGGGGCGGCCGAGCTCCTATAATTCACCCCTCCACTTT. Translated, it gives CASSTGRPSSYNSPLHF.

V and J are TRBV27 and TRBJ1-2, with TRBD1 matching over 7 bases. Trimming removed 1 base from V and 6 bases from J; junction bases left unmatched: 8. The CDR3 contains 15 residues. Germline CDR1 and CDR2: MNHEY and SMNVEV (reference sequence). This CDR3 is CASSLFPDRDHGYTF. As DNA, the CDR3 is TGTGCCAGCAGTTTATTTCCCGACAGGGACCATGGCTACACCTTC.

The chain is built from TRBV5-1 and TRBJ2-7; no firm D call. V lost 7 bases and J 0 bases, leaving 14 bases between the germline ends. Per the germline V gene, CDR1 is SGHRS and CDR2 is YFSETQ. The CDR3 contains 14 residues. Written as DNA, the CDR3 is TGCGCCAGCCAGCAGCAGGTGAGCTCCTACGAGCAGTACTTC. It encodes CASQQQVSSYEQYF.